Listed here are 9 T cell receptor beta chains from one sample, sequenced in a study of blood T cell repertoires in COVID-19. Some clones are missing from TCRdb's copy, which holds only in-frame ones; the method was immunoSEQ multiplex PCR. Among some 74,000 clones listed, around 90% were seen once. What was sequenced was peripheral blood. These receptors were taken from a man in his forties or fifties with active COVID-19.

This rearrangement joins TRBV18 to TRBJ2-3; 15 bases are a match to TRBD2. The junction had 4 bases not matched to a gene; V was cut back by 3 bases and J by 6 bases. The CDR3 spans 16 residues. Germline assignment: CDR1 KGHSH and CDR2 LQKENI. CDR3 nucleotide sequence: TGTGCCAGCTCACCCGGACTAGCGGGAGGGGTGGATACGCAGTATTTT. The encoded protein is CASSPGLAGGVDTQYF.

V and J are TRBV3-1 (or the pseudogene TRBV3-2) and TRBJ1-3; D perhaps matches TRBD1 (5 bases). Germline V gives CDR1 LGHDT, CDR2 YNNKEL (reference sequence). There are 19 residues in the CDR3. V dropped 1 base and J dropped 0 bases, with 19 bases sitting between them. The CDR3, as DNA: TGTGCCAGCAGCCAAGTTGCGGGGCCGACATTCTTCTCTGGAAACACCATATATTTT. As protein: CASSQVAGPTFFSGNTIYF.

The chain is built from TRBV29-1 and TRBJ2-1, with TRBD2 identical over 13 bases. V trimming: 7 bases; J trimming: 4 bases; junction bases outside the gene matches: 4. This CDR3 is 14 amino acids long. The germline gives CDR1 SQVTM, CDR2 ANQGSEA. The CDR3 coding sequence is TGCAGCGCCCGACTAGCGGGGGGATACAATGAGCAGTTCTTC. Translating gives CSARLAGGYNEQFF.

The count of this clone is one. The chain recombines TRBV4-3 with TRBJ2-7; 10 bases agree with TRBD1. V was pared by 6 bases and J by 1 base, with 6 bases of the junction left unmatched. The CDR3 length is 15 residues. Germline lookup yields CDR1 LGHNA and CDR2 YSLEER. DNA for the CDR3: TGCGCCAGCAGACTAGACAGGGGGCCTTCCTACGAGCAGTACTTC. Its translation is CASRLDRGPSYEQYF.

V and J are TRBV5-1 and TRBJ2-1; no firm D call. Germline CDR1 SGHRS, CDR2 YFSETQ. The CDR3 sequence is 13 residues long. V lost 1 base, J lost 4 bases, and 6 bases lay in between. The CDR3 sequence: CASSLSRYNEQFF. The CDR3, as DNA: TGCGCCAGCAGCTTGAGCCGTTACAATGAGCAGTTCTTC.

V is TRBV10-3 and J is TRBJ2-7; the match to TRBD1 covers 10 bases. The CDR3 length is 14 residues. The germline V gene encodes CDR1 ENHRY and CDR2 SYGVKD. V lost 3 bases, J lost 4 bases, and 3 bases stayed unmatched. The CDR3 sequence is CAISEKGQGYEQYF. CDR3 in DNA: TGTGCCATCAGTGAAAAGGGACAGGGGTACGAGCAGTACTTC.

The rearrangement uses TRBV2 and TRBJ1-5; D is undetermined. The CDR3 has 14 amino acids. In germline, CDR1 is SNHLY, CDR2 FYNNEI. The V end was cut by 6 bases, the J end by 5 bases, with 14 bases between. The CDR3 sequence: CASSGEGRYQPQHF. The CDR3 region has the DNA TGTGCCAGCAGCGGGGAGGGAAGGTATCAGCCCCAGCATTTT.

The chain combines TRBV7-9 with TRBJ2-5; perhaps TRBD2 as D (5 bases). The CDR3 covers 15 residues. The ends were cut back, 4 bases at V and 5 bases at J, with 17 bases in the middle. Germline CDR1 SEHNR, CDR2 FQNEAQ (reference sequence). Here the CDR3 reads CASSSAFETGETQYF. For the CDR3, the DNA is TGTGCCAGCAGCTCGGCCTTCGAAACGGGGGAGACCCAGTACTTC.

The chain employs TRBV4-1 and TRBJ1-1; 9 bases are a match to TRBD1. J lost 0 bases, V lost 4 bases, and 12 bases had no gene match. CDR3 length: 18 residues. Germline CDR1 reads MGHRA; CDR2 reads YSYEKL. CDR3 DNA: TGCGCCAGCAGCCCTATTCCGACAGGGGGGGATATGAACACTGAAGCTTTCTTT. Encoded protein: CASSPIPTGGDMNTEAFF.